This T cell receptor beta chain stems from a study of control samples from healthy donors and cancer patients (dated by TCRdb to 2019 to 2021). The library was produced with the immunoSEQ multiplex PCR assay. TCRdb took this table from immuneACCESS and kept in-frame rearrangements with V and J called. Such tables lack part of the clones; where checked against another copy, unresolved V genes explain under half of the gap, and the rest is unexplained. The sample includes more than 95,000 clones, with more than 75% observed a single time. Roughly 2% of the sample is in the top ten clones. The CDR3 contains 16 residues, cysteine and phenylalanine counted. CDR3 DNA only is kept here, 48 bases in frame from base 1. The germline V gene supplies CDR1 SGDLS and CDR2 YYNGEE. V and J are truncated by 3 bases and 0 bases respectively, leaving an intervening sequence of 12 bases. This clone has ten or more counts. The antigen it binds to is not known. Base qualities are missing; no much larger clone stands one base away.

The sequence was collected from a man aged 18 to 35 in good health. The V and J segments used are TRBV9 and TRBJ2-2; 6 matching bases give a weak D call of TRBD2. Sequenced material: blood. The CDR3 is CASSEGSGPNTGELFF. The DNA sequence follows: TGTGCCAGCAGCGAGGGGAGCGGGCCGAACACCGGGGAGCTGTTTTTT.